One T cell receptor beta chain is described in this entry. The data stem from a study of shared clonotypes between healthy human individuals. The table came from immunoSEQ multiplex PCR; TCRdb's copy has only in-frame clones and leaves some out. The sample contains around 690,000 clones, 80% to 95% of which appear only once. This TCR was recovered from a man aged 18-30 years in good health. Some clones in this sample may be carry-over from other donors' samples. The specimen sequenced was memory CD8+ T cells from PBMCs. The subset was: CD45RO+ cells pooled with CCR7-negative TemRA cells.

The CDR3 DNA reads as TGTGCCAGCAGTTTAGGACTAGCGGGCTTTCTTAGCTCCTACAATGAGCAGTTCTTC. Protein: CASSLGLAGFLSSYNEQFF. The chain recombines TRBV27 with TRBJ2-1; 11 bases align to TRBD2. Germline V gene sequence: CDR1 MNHEY, CDR2 SMNVEV (reference sequence). The V gene end was trimmed by 2 bases and the J gene end by 0 bases; junction bases not matched to a gene: 9. This CDR3 is 19 amino acids long.